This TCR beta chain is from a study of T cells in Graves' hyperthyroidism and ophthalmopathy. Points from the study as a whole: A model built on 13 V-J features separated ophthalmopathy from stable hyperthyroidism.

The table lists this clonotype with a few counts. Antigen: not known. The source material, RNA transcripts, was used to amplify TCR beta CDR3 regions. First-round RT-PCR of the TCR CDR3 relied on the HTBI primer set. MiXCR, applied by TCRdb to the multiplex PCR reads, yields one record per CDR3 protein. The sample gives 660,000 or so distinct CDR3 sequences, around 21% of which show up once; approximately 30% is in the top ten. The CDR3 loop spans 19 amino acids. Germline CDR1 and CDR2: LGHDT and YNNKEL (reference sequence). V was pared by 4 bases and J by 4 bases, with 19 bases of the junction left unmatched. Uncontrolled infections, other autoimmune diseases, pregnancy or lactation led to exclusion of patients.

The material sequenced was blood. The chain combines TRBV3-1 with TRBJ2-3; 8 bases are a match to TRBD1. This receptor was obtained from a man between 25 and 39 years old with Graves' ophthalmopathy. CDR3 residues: CASSLGPDRAWQPSDTQYF. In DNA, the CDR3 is TGTGCCAGCAGCCTGGGGCCGGACAGGGCATGGCAACCGTCAGATACGCAGTATTTT.